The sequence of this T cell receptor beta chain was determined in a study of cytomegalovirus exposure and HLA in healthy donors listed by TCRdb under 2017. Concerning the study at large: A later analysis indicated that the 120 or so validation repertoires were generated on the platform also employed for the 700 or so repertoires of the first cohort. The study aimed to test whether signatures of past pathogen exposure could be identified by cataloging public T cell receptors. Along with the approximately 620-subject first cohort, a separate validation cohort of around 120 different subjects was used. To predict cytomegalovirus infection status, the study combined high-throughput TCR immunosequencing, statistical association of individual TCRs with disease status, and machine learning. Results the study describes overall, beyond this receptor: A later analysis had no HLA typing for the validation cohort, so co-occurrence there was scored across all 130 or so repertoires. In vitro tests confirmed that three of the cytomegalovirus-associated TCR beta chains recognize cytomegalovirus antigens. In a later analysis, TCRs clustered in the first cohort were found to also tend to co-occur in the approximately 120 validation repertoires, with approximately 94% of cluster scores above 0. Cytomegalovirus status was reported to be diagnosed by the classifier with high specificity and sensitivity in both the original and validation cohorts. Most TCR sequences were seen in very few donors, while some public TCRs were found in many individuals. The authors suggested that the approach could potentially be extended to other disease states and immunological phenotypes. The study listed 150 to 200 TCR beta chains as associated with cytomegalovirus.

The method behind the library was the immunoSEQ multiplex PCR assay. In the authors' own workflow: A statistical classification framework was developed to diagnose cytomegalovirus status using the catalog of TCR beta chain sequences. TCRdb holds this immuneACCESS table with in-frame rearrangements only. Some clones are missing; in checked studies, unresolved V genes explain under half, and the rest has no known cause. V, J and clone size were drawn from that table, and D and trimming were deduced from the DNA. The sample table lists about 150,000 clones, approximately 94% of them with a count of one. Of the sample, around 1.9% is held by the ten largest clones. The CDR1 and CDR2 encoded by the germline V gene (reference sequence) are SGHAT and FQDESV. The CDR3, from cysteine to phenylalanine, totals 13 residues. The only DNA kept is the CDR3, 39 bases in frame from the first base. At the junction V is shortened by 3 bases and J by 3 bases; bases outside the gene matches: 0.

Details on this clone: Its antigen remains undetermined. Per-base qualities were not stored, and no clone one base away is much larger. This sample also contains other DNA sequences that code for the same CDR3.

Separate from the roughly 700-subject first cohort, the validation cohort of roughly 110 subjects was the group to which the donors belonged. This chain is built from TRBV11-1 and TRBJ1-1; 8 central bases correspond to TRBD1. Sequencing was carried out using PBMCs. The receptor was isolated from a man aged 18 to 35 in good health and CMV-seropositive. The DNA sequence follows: TGTGCCAGCAGCTTGGACAGGGACACTGAAGCTTTCTTT. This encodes CASSLDRDTEAFF.